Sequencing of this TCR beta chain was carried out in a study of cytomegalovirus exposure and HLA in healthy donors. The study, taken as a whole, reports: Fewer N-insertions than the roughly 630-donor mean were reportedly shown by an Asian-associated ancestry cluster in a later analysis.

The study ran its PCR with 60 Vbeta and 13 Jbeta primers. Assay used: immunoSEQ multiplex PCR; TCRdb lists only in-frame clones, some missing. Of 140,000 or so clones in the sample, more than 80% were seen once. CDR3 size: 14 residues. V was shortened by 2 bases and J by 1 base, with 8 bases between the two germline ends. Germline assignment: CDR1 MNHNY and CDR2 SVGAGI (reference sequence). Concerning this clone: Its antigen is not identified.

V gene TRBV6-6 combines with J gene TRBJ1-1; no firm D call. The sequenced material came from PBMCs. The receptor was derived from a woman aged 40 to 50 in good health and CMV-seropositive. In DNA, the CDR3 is TGTGCCAGCAGTTACCGCCAGGAGAACACTGAAGCTTTCTTT. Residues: CASSYRQENTEAFF.